A single sample is the source of the 17 T cell receptor beta chains below, sequenced in a study of cytomegalovirus exposure and HLA in healthy donors. Primers included in the PCR were 60 Vbeta and 13 Jbeta primers. Clones were sequenced by immunoSEQ multiplex PCR, and TCRdb holds only the in-frame ones, with some missing. The data contain fewer than 85,000 clones, about three quarters of them seen just once; the ten biggest clones take up around 10%. Material: PBMCs. These receptors were taken from a woman in her forties in good health and CMV-seropositive.

As to this clone: Other nucleotide sequences in the sample specify the same CDR3. CDR3 sequence (DNA): TGTGCCTGGAGTGTTTTGCAGGGCACTGAAGCTTTCTTT. Residues: CAWSVLQGTEAFF. This sequence joins TRBV30 and TRBJ1-1; the D gene is possibly TRBD1 (5 bases). The CDR3 totals 13 residues. V shed 0 bases and J shed 4 bases, with 9 bases lying between them. Germline V gene sequence: CDR1 GTSNPN, CDR2 SVGIG (reference sequence). The complete variable domain, with remaining parts taken from reference TRBV30 and TRBJ1-1, reads SQTIHQWPATLVQPVGSPLSLECTVEGTSNPNLYWYRQAAGRGLQLLFYSVGIGQISSEVPQNLSASRPQDRQFILSSKKLLLSDSGFYLCAWSVLQGTEAFFGQGTRLTVV.

The V gene is TRBV5-1, the J gene TRBJ1-1, with D maybe TRBD1 (5 bases). V was pared by 1 base and J by 0 bases, with 16 bases between. Germline loops: CDR1 SGHRS, CDR2 YFSETQ. The CDR3 runs 17 residues. CDR3 residues: CASSLIGGVTMNTEAFF. The DNA of the CDR3 is TGCGCCAGCAGCTTGATCGGGGGGGTGACGATGAACACTGAAGCTTTCTTT. Full variable domain (rest looked up from reference TRBV5-1 and TRBJ1-1): KAGVTQTPRYLIKTRGQQVTLSCSPISGHRSVSWYQQTPGQGLQFLFEYFSETQRNKGNFPGRFSGRQFSNSRSEMNVSTLELGDSALYLCASSLIGGVTMNTEAFFGQGTRLTVV.

The V call is TRBV7-2, the J call TRBJ1-4; 8 bases agree with TRBD1. V lost 4 bases, J lost 6 bases, and 4 bases stayed unmatched. This CDR3 contains 14 residues. The germline CDR1 and CDR2 sequences are SGHTA and FQGNSA. CDR3 nucleotide sequence: TGTGCCAGCAGCTCCGGGACAGGTTATGAAAAACTGTTTTTT. Translating it yields CASSSGTGYEKLFF.

J is TRBJ2-3 and V is TRBV4-2, with a possible D match to TRBD2 (7 bases). The germline CDR1 and CDR2 sequences are LGHNA and YNFKEQ. The CDR3 is 16 residues long. The V and J ends lost 4 bases and 3 bases respectively, with 17 bases between them. The CDR3 nucleotides read TGTGCCAGCAGCCCGCTCGAGGGGGGGGAGACAGATACGCAGTATTTT. Protein sequence: CASSPLEGGETDTQYF.

This clone is a singleton in its sample. This rearrangement joins TRBV30 to TRBJ1-5, with D perhaps TRBD1 (6 bases). The CDR3 contains 15 residues. Germline CDR1 GTSNPN, CDR2 SVGIG (reference sequence). V lost 3 bases to trimming and J lost 0 bases, with 12 bases between them. The CDR3 sequence: CAWRSQGYSNQPQHF. Here the CDR3 DNA reads TGTGCCTGGAGATCTCAGGGGTATAGCAATCAGCCCCAGCATTTT.

This sequence joins TRBV7-2 and TRBJ2-1; 8 bases align to TRBD2. The V segment lost 0 bases and the J segment 4 bases; nucleotides outside the gene matches: 8. The CDR3 runs to 17 residues. CDR1 and CDR2 from the germline V gene are SGHTA and FQGNSA. For the CDR3, the DNA is TGTGCCAGCAGCTTAGCGTCGGTCCAGCGGGGGTACAATGAGCAGTTCTTC. Its translation is CASSLASVQRGYNEQFF.

The chain links TRBV12-5 to TRBJ2-7, with D possibly TRBD2 on 7 matching bases. Trimming cost V 3 bases and J 2 bases, with 11 bases left between them. Germline V CDR1 and CDR2: LGHNT, FRNRAP. The CDR3 totals 14 residues. CDR3 loop: CASGFQGGAYEQYF. The CDR3 bases are TGTGCTAGTGGTTTCCAAGGGGGGGCCTACGAGCAGTACTTC.

This clone was counted a single time. J is TRBJ1-1 and V is TRBV7-8; 7 bases match TRBD1. Germline-derived CDR1 and CDR2 are SGHVS and FQNEAQ. The CDR3 is made up of 18 amino acids. The junction had 10 bases not matched to a gene; V was cut back by 0 bases and J by 0 bases. Here the CDR3 reads CASSLAPNRGKVNTEAFF. CDR3 coding DNA: TGTGCCAGCAGCTTAGCCCCGAACAGGGGTAAGGTGAACACTGAAGCTTTCTTT. The full variable domain, completed using reference TRBV7-8 and TRBJ1-1, is GAGVSQSPRYKVAKRGQDVALRCDPISGHVSLFWYQQALGQGPEFLTYFQNEAQLDKSGLPSDRFFAERPEGSVSTLKIQRTQQEDSAVYLCASSLAPNRGKVNTEAFFGQGTRLTVV.

This chain uses TRBV5-6 with TRBJ2-7; possible D gene TRBD1, 5 bases. Germline V gives CDR1 SGHDT, CDR2 YYEEEE. The CDR3 has 15 amino acids. V gave up 3 bases and J gave up 2 bases, with 15 bases separating them. The CDR3 nucleotides are TGTGCCAGCAGCTGGGGCCCGGGCACTCCCTACGAGCAGTACTTC. Translating gives CASSWGPGTPYEQYF.

This chain joins TRBV5-1 and TRBJ1-1, with D tentatively TRBD1 (5 bases). The CDR3 totals 15 residues. CDR1 and CDR2 (germline): SGHRS, YFSETQ. V was trimmed by 0 bases and J by 1 base, leaving 10 bases between them. CDR3 DNA sequence: TGCGCCAGCAGCTTGGGGGGCGCGGAGAACACTGAAGCTTTCTTT. Protein product: CASSLGGAENTEAFF. Drawing the rest from reference TRBV5-1 and TRBJ1-1, the complete variable domain is KAGVTQTPRYLIKTRGQQVTLSCSPISGHRSVSWYQQTPGQGLQFLFEYFSETQRNKGNFPGRFSGRQFSNSRSEMNVSTLELGDSALYLCASSLGGAENTEAFFGQGTRLTVV.

This chain uses TRBV29-1 with TRBJ2-1; 11 bases fit TRBD1. The germline CDR1 and CDR2 sequences are SQVTM and ANQGSEA. The CDR3 is 14 residues long. V shed 5 bases, J shed 7 bases, and the junction held 7 bases outside the gene matches. CDR3 DNA sequence: TGCAGCGTTACGTGGACAGGGGGCTCTAATGAGCAGTTCTTC. Amino acid sequence: CSVTWTGGSNEQFF.

This chain links TRBV6-5 with TRBJ1-6; D not certain. Germline V CDR1 and CDR2: MNHEY, SVGAGI. V was trimmed by 5 bases and J by 7 bases, leaving 9 bases between them. The CDR3 covers 13 residues. The DNA for the CDR3 is TGTGCCAGCAGTCCGGTCTTGAATTCACCCCTCCACTTT. It encodes CASSPVLNSPLHF.

The chain recombines TRBV29-1 with TRBJ1-1; no reliable D call. The V and J ends lost 4 bases and 1 base respectively, with 4 bases between them. This CDR3 contains 11 residues. The germline gives CDR1 SQVTM, CDR2 ANQGSEA. CDR3 DNA: TGCAGCGTTGCTTCGAACACTGAAGCTTTCTTT. Residues: CSVASNTEAFF.

This chain links TRBV19 with TRBJ2-2, with D hard to call. The ends were cut back, 5 bases at V and 6 bases at J, with 10 bases in the middle. The germline V gene encodes CDR1 LNHDA and CDR2 SQIVND (reference sequence). The CDR3 consists of 13 residues. The CDR3 region is CASSPGFSGELFF. CDR3 nucleotides: TGTGCCAGTAGTCCCGGGTTTTCCGGGGAGCTGTTTTTT.

The chain links TRBV2 to TRBJ1-2; no firm D call. Germline V gene data show CDR1 as SNHLY and CDR2 as FYNNEI. CDR3 length: 14 residues. Trimming took off 1 base at V and 0 bases at J, with 6 bases between the two ends. This CDR3 reads CASSEDTSNYGYTF. In nucleotides, the CDR3 is TGTGCCAGCAGTGAAGATACATCTAACTATGGCTACACCTTC. Full variable domain (remainder filled in from reference TRBV2 and TRBJ1-2): EPEVTQTPSHQVTQMGQEVILRCVPISNHLYFYWYRQILGQKVEFLVSFYNNEISEKSEIFDDQFSVERPDGSNFTLKIRSTKLEDSAMYFCASSEDTSNYGYTFGSGTRLTVV.

The count of this clone is one. This chain uses TRBV28 with TRBJ1-5; no reliable D call. The CDR3 has 13 residues. Germline lookup yields CDR1 MDHEN and CDR2 SYDVKM. Deletions cut 0 bases from V and 7 bases from J, with 7 bases between. CDR3 DNA sequence: TGTGCCAGCAGTTTATGGGCGGGCCAGCCCCAGCATTTT. Translated: CASSLWAGQPQHF.

The chain has TRBV30 and TRBJ2-2; a weak D match, TRBD1 (5 bases). V dropped 2 bases and J dropped 8 bases, with 12 bases sitting between them. This CDR3 spans 13 amino acids. CDR1 and CDR2 from the germline V gene are GTSNPN and SVGIG (reference sequence). The CDR3 nucleotides read TGTGCCTGGAGTCTGGGCAGGGCTGGGGAGCTGTTTTTT. Translating gives CAWSLGRAGELFF.